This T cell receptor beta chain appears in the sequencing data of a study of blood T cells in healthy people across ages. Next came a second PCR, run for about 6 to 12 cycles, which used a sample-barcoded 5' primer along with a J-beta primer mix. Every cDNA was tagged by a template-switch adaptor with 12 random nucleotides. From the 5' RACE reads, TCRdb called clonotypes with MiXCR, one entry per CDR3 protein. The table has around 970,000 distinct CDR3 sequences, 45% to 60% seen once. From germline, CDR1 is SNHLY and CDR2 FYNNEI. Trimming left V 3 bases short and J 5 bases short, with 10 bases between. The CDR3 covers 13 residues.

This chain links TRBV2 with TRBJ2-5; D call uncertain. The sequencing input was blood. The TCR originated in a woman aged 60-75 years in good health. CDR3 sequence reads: CASSESWVETQYF. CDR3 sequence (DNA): TGTGCCAGCAGTGAGTCGTGGGTTGAGACCCAGTACTTC. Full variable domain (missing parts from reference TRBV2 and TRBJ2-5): EPEVTQTPSHQVTQMGQEVILRCVPISNHLYFYWYRQILGQKVEFLVSFYNNEISEKSEIFDDQFSVERPDGSNFTLKIRSTKLEDSAMYFCASSESWVETQYFGPGTRLLVL.